Presented here are 14 T cell receptor beta chains from one specimen sequenced in a study of identical twins. One entry per CDR3 protein, called by TCRdb with MiXCR from the 5' RACE reads. The top ten hold approximately 9.1% of the sample, which has about 200,000 distinct CDR3 sequences, 8% to 11% seen once. The sample taken for sequencing was memory T cells sorted from blood. The receptors originated from a man aged 45 to 65 in good health.

This clonotype has ten or more counts. J is TRBJ2-3 and V is TRBV2, with TRBD2 matching 12 bases. Looked up from germline, CDR1 is SNHLY and CDR2 is FYNNEI. V trimming: 7 bases; J trimming: 2 bases; junction bases outside the gene matches: 4. This CDR3 has 15 residues. CDR3 nucleotides: TGTGCCAGCAATAGACTAGCGGGGGACACAGATACGCAGTATTTT. Translating it yields CASNRLAGDTDTQYF.

This clonotype was seen repeatedly, ten times or more. CDR3 bases: TGTGCCAGCAGCGTTTCGGGACCCCTCACGGATACGCAGTATTTT. It is translated as CASSVSGPLTDTQYF. The chain combines TRBV9 with TRBJ2-3; D is possibly TRBD1 or TRBD2 (5 bases each). The CDR3 extends over 15 amino acids. Trimming removed 2 bases at V and 6 bases at J, with 16 bases between. Looked up from germline, CDR1 is SGDLS and CDR2 is YYNGEE.

The chain is built from TRBV6-1 and TRBJ1-6, with D tentatively TRBD1 (6 bases). The CDR3 covers 13 residues. Germline V gene lookup returns CDR1 MNHNS and CDR2 SASEGT. V dropped 7 bases and J dropped 7 bases, with 11 bases sitting between them. CDR3 sequence: CASKGENNSPLHF. CDR3 bases: TGTGCCAGCAAGGGGGAGAACAATTCACCCCTCCACTTT.

This clonotype has a handful of counts. The genes are TRBV27 and TRBJ2-7; 9 positions agree with TRBD1. Germline V gene sequence: CDR1 MNHEY, CDR2 SMNVEV (reference sequence). The V gene end was trimmed by 3 bases and the J gene end by 10 bases; junction bases not matched to a gene: 7. The length of the CDR3 is 13 residues. The chain's CDR3 is CASSLRGQGSQYF. The CDR3 DNA reads as TGTGCCAGCAGTTTGCGGGGACAGGGAAGCCAGTACTTC.

The chain combines TRBV4-1 with TRBJ2-3; D is perhaps TRBD1 (6 bases). Trimming left V 3 bases short and J 2 bases short, with 15 bases between. The CDR3 sequence is 16 residues long. Germline CDR1 is MGHRA and CDR2 is YSYEKL. The CDR3 DNA is TGCGCCAGCAGCCATGAACAGGGAGTCCTCACAGATACGCAGTATTTT. It encodes CASSHEQGVLTDTQYF.

This clonotype was seen repeatedly, ten times or more. The rearrangement links TRBV12-3 or TRBV12-4 to TRBJ2-1; tentatively, D is TRBD1 or TRBD2 (5 bases each). The V end was cut by 7 bases, the J end by 6 bases, with 13 bases between. The CDR3 runs 13 residues. The CDR3 coding sequence is TGTGCCAGCACCATAGATGGGGGCAATGAGCAGTTCTTC. The encoded protein is CASTIDGGNEQFF.

V and J are TRBV28 and TRBJ1-2; D is perhaps TRBD1 (5 bases). Trimming cost V 3 bases and J 8 bases, with 13 bases left between them. Germline assignment: CDR1 MDHEN and CDR2 SYDVKM. The CDR3 is 13 amino acids. CDR3 sequence reads: CASSFPGRGGYTF. CDR3 coding DNA: TGTGCCAGCAGTTTCCCGGGCCGGGGCGGCTACACCTTC.

This clonotype showed up just a few times. In DNA form, the CDR3 reads TGTGCCAGCAGTTTGCCTGCGGGAGTCCAAGATACGCAGTATTTT. It encodes CASSLPAGVQDTQYF. This chain uses TRBV12-3 or TRBV12-4 with TRBJ2-3; 7 nucleotides line up with TRBD2. The CDR3 contains 15 residues. V was clipped by 3 bases and J by 5 bases; unmatched bases: 8.

This clonotype has ten or more counts. The chain links TRBV29-1 to TRBJ2-3; D unclear. V was pared by 3 bases and J by 2 bases, with 6 bases between. Germline V gene lookup returns CDR1 SQVTM and CDR2 ANQGSEA. The CDR3 loop spans 12 amino acids. Here the CDR3 reads CSVEGLTDTQYF. The DNA of the CDR3 is TGCAGCGTTGAGGGCCTCACAGATACGCAGTATTTT.

In its sample, this clonotype was seen a few times. The J gene is TRBJ2-1, the V gene TRBV28; D is uncertain. This CDR3 has 12 amino acids. The germline V gene encodes CDR1 MDHEN and CDR2 SYDVKM. Trimming stripped 3 bases from V and 5 bases from J, with 5 bases between. The CDR3 sequence is CASSFGNNEQFF. CDR3 bases: TGTGCCAGCAGTTTTGGTAACAATGAGCAGTTCTTC.

There are many counts of this clonotype. The V gene is TRBV20-1, the J gene TRBJ1-1; D ambiguous. CDR3 length: 15 amino acids. The V end was cut by 1 base, the J end by 3 bases, with 15 bases between. Germline V CDR1 and CDR2: DFQATT, SNEGSKA (reference sequence). CDR3 DNA sequence: TGCAGTGCTAGAGTTCGGACGTTTGGGGACACTGAAGCTTTCTTT. Amino acid sequence: CSARVRTFGDTEAFF.

The V gene is TRBV7-2, the J gene TRBJ2-7, with D possibly matching TRBD1 (6 bases). The CDR3 runs to 13 residues. Trimming cost V 4 bases and J 3 bases, with 10 bases left between them. The germline V gene encodes CDR1 SGHTA and CDR2 FQGNSA. CDR3 amino acids: CASSYGQSYEQYF. The CDR3 coding sequence is TGTGCCAGCAGCTACGGACAGAGCTACGAGCAGTACTTC.

This chain joins TRBV5-1 and TRBJ2-7; the D gene could be TRBD1 or TRBD2 (5 bases each). V was clipped by 5 bases and J by 3 bases, with 18 bases between them. The CDR3 runs 15 residues. Looked up from germline, CDR1 is SGHRS and CDR2 is YFSETQ. CDR3 sequence (DNA): TGCGCCAGCAGTCTGGGGGAAGGGGTAAACTACGAGCAGTACTTC. Translating gives CASSLGEGVNYEQYF. The variable domain in full, with the rest retrieved from reference TRBV5-1 and TRBJ2-7, is KAGVTQTPRYLIKTRGQQVTLSCSPISGHRSVSWYQQTPGQGLQFLFEYFSETQRNKGNFPGRFSGRQFSNSRSEMNVSTLELGDSALYLCASSLGEGVNYEQYFGPGTRLTVT.

This clonotype was seen repeatedly, ten times or more. The V call is TRBV20-1, the J call TRBJ2-5; possible D gene TRBD2, 6 bases. Looked up from germline, CDR1 is DFQATT and CDR2 is SNEGSKA (reference sequence). The CDR3 is 12 amino acids. With 5 bases removed from V and 2 bases from J, the gap between germline ends came to 9 bases. This CDR3 is CSARRGQETQYF. CDR3 in DNA: TGCAGTGCTCGCCGGGGGCAAGAGACCCAGTACTTC.